A selection of T cell receptor beta chains follows, all from one sample in a study of cytomegalovirus exposure and HLA in healthy donors. Using immunoSEQ multiplex PCR, the repertoire was profiled, and TCRdb retains in-frame clones only, with some absent. The data contain more than 95,000 clones, 80% of them seen just once; the ten biggest clones take up 6.9%. The sample consisted of PBMCs. These receptor sequences come from a man aged 25 to 40 in good health and CMV-seropositive. CDR3s include the opening cysteine and the closing phenylalanine or tryptophan. D genes are given only for firm matches. Some rows mark clone size as missing; the rest say once, few, many or name a class of expanded clone.

d_gene: TRBD2; v_gene: TRBV5-6; j_gene: TRBJ2-3; abundance: .; CDR3aa: CASSALAGGPDTQYF; CDR3nt: TGTGCCAGCAGCGCATTAGCGGGGGGGCCAGATACGCAGTATTTT
d_gene: .; v_gene: TRBV13; j_gene: TRBJ2-7; abundance: .; CDR3aa: CASSLGNSGPYEQYF; CDR3nt: TGTGCCAGCAGCTTAGGCAATAGCGGACCCTACGAGCAGTACTTC
d_gene: TRBD1; v_gene: TRBV7-8; j_gene: TRBJ2-1; abundance: .; CDR3aa: CASSFTGTGNNEQFF; CDR3nt: TGTGCCAGCAGCTTCACCGGGACAGGCAACAATGAGCAGTTCTTC
d_gene: TRBD2; v_gene: TRBV5-4; j_gene: TRBJ2-7; abundance: .; CDR3aa: CASSLLAASYEQYF; CDR3nt: TGTGCCAGCAGCTTACTAGCGGCTTCCTACGAGCAGTACTTC
d_gene: .; v_gene: TRBV5-4; j_gene: TRBJ1-2; abundance: .; CDR3aa: CASNTRGDLYGYTF; CDR3nt: TGTGCCAGCAACACCCGGGGGGATCTCTATGGCTACACCTTC
d_gene: .; v_gene: TRBV5-1; j_gene: TRBJ2-7; abundance: .; CDR3aa: CASSWTGASYEQYF; CDR3nt: TGCGCCAGCAGCTGGACGGGAGCTTCCTACGAGCAGTACTTC
d_gene: TRBD1; v_gene: TRBV30; j_gene: TRBJ2-5; abundance: .; CDR3aa: CAWKTRQGRWTETQYF; CDR3nt: TGTGCCTGGAAGACTAGACAGGGGCGATGGACAGAGACCCAGTACTTC
d_gene: .; v_gene: TRBV30; j_gene: TRBJ1-2; abundance: .; CDR3aa: CAWRTPGGNGGYTF; CDR3nt: TGTGCCTGGCGGACGCCGGGGGGGAATGGTGGCTACACCTTC
d_gene: .; v_gene: TRBV5-1; j_gene: TRBJ1-3; abundance: .; CDR3aa: CASSFTGPGNTIYF; CDR3nt: TGCGCCAGCAGCTTTACAGGGCCTGGAAACACCATATATTTT
d_gene: .; v_gene: TRBV5-1; j_gene: TRBJ2-7; abundance: few; CDR3aa: CASSSTGGYEQYF; CDR3nt: TGCGCCAGCAGTTCGACAGGAGGCTACGAGCAGTACTTC
d_gene: .; v_gene: TRBV2; j_gene: TRBJ2-1; abundance: .; CDR3aa: CASSEGGHYNEQFF; CDR3nt: TGTGCCAGCAGTGAAGGGGGACATTACAATGAGCAGTTCTTC
d_gene: .; v_gene: TRBV27; j_gene: TRBJ2-7; abundance: .; CDR3aa: CASMGQGSYEQYF; CDR3nt: TGTGCCAGCATGGGTCAGGGCTCCTACGAGCAGTACTTC
d_gene: .; v_gene: TRBV4-2; j_gene: TRBJ2-1; abundance: .; CDR3aa: CASSSLFGSSYNEQFF; CDR3nt: TGTGCCAGCAGCTCGCTTTTCGGGAGCTCCTACAATGAGCAGTTCTTC
d_gene: TRBD1; v_gene: TRBV5-8; j_gene: TRBJ2-1; abundance: .; CDR3aa: CASRPMVRDRGYNEQFF; CDR3nt: TGTGCCAGCAGACCAATGGTCCGGGACAGGGGCTACAATGAGCAGTTCTTC
d_gene: .; v_gene: TRBV6-1; j_gene: TRBJ1-1; abundance: .; CDR3aa: CASNQQVVNTEAFF; CDR3nt: TGTGCCAGCAACCAACAGGTTGTGAACACTGAAGCTTTCTTT
d_gene: .; v_gene: TRBV7-2; j_gene: TRBJ1-1; abundance: .; CDR3aa: CASSFSAGGDTEAFF; CDR3nt: TGTGCCAGCAGCTTTTCTGCGGGGGGGGACACTGAAGCTTTCTTT
d_gene: TRBD1; v_gene: TRBV29-1; j_gene: TRBJ1-6; abundance: few; CDR3aa: CSVAQQGGNSPLHF; CDR3nt: TGCAGCGTTGCCCAACAGGGGGGAAATTCACCCCTCCACTTT
d_gene: .; v_gene: TRBV20-1; j_gene: TRBJ1-1; abundance: .; CDR3aa: CSATRQSEAFF; CDR3nt: TGCAGTGCTACCCGACAGTCTGAAGCTTTCTTT
d_gene: TRBD2; v_gene: TRBV7-9; j_gene: TRBJ2-7; abundance: once; CDR3aa: CASSFLGGEGQYF; CDR3nt: TGTGCCAGCAGCTTCCTTGGGGGGGAGGGGCAGTACTTC
d_gene: TRBD2; v_gene: TRBV5-4; j_gene: TRBJ2-1; abundance: .; CDR3aa: CASKGWGGGAVQEQFF; CDR3nt: TGTGCCAGCAAGGGGTGGGGCGGGGGGGCCGTTCAGGAGCAGTTCTTC
d_gene: TRBD2; v_gene: TRBV5-1; j_gene: TRBJ2-3; abundance: .; CDR3aa: CASRRTSGGQDTQYF; CDR3nt: TGCGCCAGCAGGCGGACTAGCGGGGGGCAAGATACGCAGTATTTT
d_gene: .; v_gene: TRBV18; j_gene: TRBJ1-1; abundance: .; CDR3aa: CASSPPTSGLRNTEAFF; CDR3nt: TGTGCCAGCTCACCACCAACGTCGGGACTCCGGAACACTGAAGCTTTCTTT
d_gene: TRBD2; v_gene: TRBV5-1; j_gene: TRBJ2-1; abundance: .; CDR3aa: CASSLGFSGGDSYNEQFF; CDR3nt: TGCGCCAGCAGCTTGGGGTTTAGCGGGGGGGATTCCTACAATGAGCAGTTCTTC
d_gene: .; v_gene: TRBV5-1; j_gene: TRBJ1-1; abundance: .; CDR3aa: CASSLSGVGNTEAFF; CDR3nt: TGCGCCAGCAGCTTGAGCGGGGTCGGGAACACTGAAGCTTTCTTT
d_gene: TRBD2; v_gene: TRBV7-2; j_gene: TRBJ2-7; abundance: .; CDR3aa: CASSRTSGGYEQYF; CDR3nt: TGTGCCAGCAGCCGGACTAGCGGGGGGTACGAGCAGTACTTC
d_gene: .; v_gene: TRBV7-2; j_gene: TRBJ1-1; abundance: .; CDR3aa: CASSLALQNTEAFF; CDR3nt: TGTGCCAGCAGCTTAGCACTCCAGAACACTGAAGCTTTCTTT
d_gene: TRBD1; v_gene: TRBV18; j_gene: TRBJ1-6; abundance: .; CDR3aa: CASSPEGGNSPLHF; CDR3nt: TGTGCCAGCTCACCAGAAGGGGGCAATTCACCCCTCCACTTT
d_gene: TRBD1; v_gene: TRBV25-1; j_gene: TRBJ1-2; abundance: .; CDR3aa: CASSPGQGGGYTF; CDR3nt: TGTGCCAGCAGCCCGGGACAGGGGGGCGGCTACACCTTC
d_gene: .; v_gene: TRBV4-3; j_gene: TRBJ2-7; abundance: .; CDR3aa: CASSLDPSSYEQYF; CDR3nt: TGCGCCAGCAGCCTTGATCCCAGCTCCTACGAGCAGTACTTC
d_gene: .; v_gene: TRBV13; j_gene: TRBJ1-3; abundance: .; CDR3aa: CASSLRTQGNTIYF; CDR3nt: TGTGCCAGCAGCTTACGTACACAGGGAAACACCATATATTTT
d_gene: TRBD1; v_gene: TRBV28; j_gene: TRBJ2-3; abundance: .; CDR3aa: CASSLDRVVNQNTQYF; CDR3nt: TGTGCCAGCAGTTTGGACAGGGTGGTTAATCAAAATACGCAGTATTTT
d_gene: TRBD1; v_gene: TRBV6-1; j_gene: TRBJ2-5; abundance: .; CDR3aa: CASSEVGQGKQYF; CDR3nt: TGTGCCAGCAGTGAAGTGGGACAGGGGAAGCAGTACTTC
d_gene: .; v_gene: TRBV27; j_gene: TRBJ1-1; abundance: .; CDR3aa: CASSLNPGVWPEAFF; CDR3nt: TGTGCCAGCAGTTTAAATCCAGGGGTATGGCCTGAAGCTTTCTTT
d_gene: TRBD1; v_gene: TRBV5-6; j_gene: TRBJ1-5; abundance: .; CDR3aa: CASSFLPGQESYSNQPQHF; CDR3nt: TGTGCCAGCAGCTTTTTGCCGGGACAGGAAAGCTATAGCAATCAGCCCCAGCATTTT
d_gene: .; v_gene: TRBV7-6; j_gene: TRBJ2-3; abundance: .; CDR3aa: CASTSGFGTQYF; CDR3nt: TGTGCCAGCACGTCAGGGTTTGGTACGCAGTATTTT
d_gene: TRBD2; v_gene: TRBV10-3; j_gene: TRBJ2-7; abundance: .; CDR3aa: CAISESGTSGSEQYF; CDR3nt: TGTGCCATCAGTGAGTCAGGGACTAGCGGTAGCGAGCAGTACTTC
d_gene: .; v_gene: TRBV11-2; j_gene: TRBJ1-1; abundance: .; CDR3aa: CASSLRENTEAFF; CDR3nt: TGTGCCAGCAGCTTACGGGAGAACACTGAAGCTTTCTTT
d_gene: .; v_gene: TRBV7-3; j_gene: TRBJ2-1; abundance: .; CDR3aa: CASSASPGYNEQFF; CDR3nt: TGTGCCAGCAGCGCATCCCCAGGGTACAATGAGCAGTTCTTC
d_gene: .; v_gene: TRBV9; j_gene: TRBJ2-3; abundance: once; CDR3aa: CASSVFSQEGTQYF; CDR3nt: TGTGCCAGCAGCGTGTTTTCACAGGAGGGTACGCAGTATTTT
d_gene: TRBD1; v_gene: TRBV15; j_gene: TRBJ2-3; abundance: .; CDR3aa: CATSRSRGQGETDTQYF; CDR3nt: TGTGCCACCAGCAGATCGCGGGGACAGGGGGAAACAGATACGCAGTATTTT
d_gene: TRBD2; v_gene: TRBV7-7; j_gene: TRBJ2-1; abundance: .; CDR3aa: CASSLALAGENEQFF; CDR3nt: TGTGCTAGCAGCTTAGCACTAGCGGGGGAGAATGAGCAGTTCTTC
d_gene: .; v_gene: TRBV5-1; j_gene: TRBJ2-5; abundance: .; CDR3aa: CASSVAKQTQYF; CDR3nt: TGCGCCAGCAGCGTGGCCAAGCAGACCCAGTACTTC
d_gene: .; v_gene: TRBV30; j_gene: TRBJ2-7; abundance: .; CDR3aa: CAWDRAYEQYF; CDR3nt: TGTGCCTGGGACAGAGCCTACGAGCAGTACTTC
d_gene: .; v_gene: TRBV6-4; j_gene: TRBJ2-1; abundance: once; CDR3aa: CASSASEAQYNEQFF; CDR3nt: TGTGCCAGCAGTGCTAGCGAAGCCCAATACAATGAGCAGTTCTTC
d_gene: .; v_gene: TRBV7-9; j_gene: TRBJ2-7; abundance: .; CDR3aa: CASSRAGRDGVYEQYF; CDR3nt: TGTGCCAGCAGCCGCGCCGGGAGAGACGGCGTCTACGAGCAGTACTTC
d_gene: TRBD2; v_gene: TRBV27; j_gene: TRBJ2-7; abundance: .; CDR3aa: CASRRSSGGVLVEQYF; CDR3nt: TGTGCCAGCAGGCGGAGCAGCGGGGGAGTTCTTGTCGAGCAGTACTTC
d_gene: TRBD2; v_gene: TRBV4-2; j_gene: TRBJ2-3; abundance: .; CDR3aa: CASSASGGGADTQYF; CDR3nt: TGTGCCAGCAGCGCTAGCGGGGGGGGCGCAGATACGCAGTATTTT
d_gene: TRBD2; v_gene: TRBV7-9; j_gene: TRBJ2-7; abundance: .; CDR3aa: CASSSYGSGDSYEQYF; CDR3nt: TGTGCCAGCAGCTCTTACGGTAGCGGGGATAGCTACGAGCAGTACTTC
d_gene: TRBD1; v_gene: TRBV6-5; j_gene: TRBJ1-1; abundance: .; CDR3aa: CASRLDRVQGAFF; CDR3nt: TGTGCCAGCAGGCTGGACAGGGTCCAGGGAGCTTTCTTT
d_gene: .; v_gene: TRBV6-1; j_gene: TRBJ1-4; abundance: .; CDR3aa: CASSTGTRAEKLFF; CDR3nt: TGTGCCAGCAGCACCGGGACAAGGGCGGAAAAACTGTTTTTT
d_gene: .; v_gene: TRBV6-1; j_gene: TRBJ2-7; abundance: .; CDR3aa: CANGVPTYEQYF; CDR3nt: TGTGCCAACGGGGTACCCACCTACGAGCAGTACTTC
d_gene: .; v_gene: TRBV12-5; j_gene: TRBJ1-1; abundance: .; CDR3aa: CASGYESGRYTEAFF; CDR3nt: TGTGCTAGTGGTTACGAGTCGGGAAGATACACTGAAGCTTTCTTT
d_gene: TRBD1; v_gene: TRBV5-5; j_gene: TRBJ2-1; abundance: .; CDR3aa: CASSLGQGIYNEQFF; CDR3nt: TGTGCCAGCAGCTTAGGACAGGGGATCTACAATGAGCAGTTCTTC
d_gene: TRBD2; v_gene: TRBV4-2; j_gene: TRBJ2-3; abundance: .; CDR3aa: CASSQGERGPRTDTQYF; CDR3nt: TGTGCCAGCAGCCAAGGGGAGCGGGGGCCCCGCACAGATACGCAGTATTTT
d_gene: TRBD1; v_gene: TRBV5-1; j_gene: TRBJ1-1; abundance: .; CDR3aa: CASSFGTGLPKLYTEAFF; CDR3nt: TGCGCCAGCAGCTTCGGGACAGGCCTTCCGAAACTCTACACTGAAGCTTTCTTT
d_gene: TRBD2; v_gene: TRBV28; j_gene: TRBJ2-1; abundance: .; CDR3aa: CASSSFTSGGSRPSAFF; CDR3nt: TGTGCCAGCAGTTCCTTCACTAGCGGGGGGTCCCGCCCGAGTGCGTTCTTC
d_gene: TRBD1; v_gene: TRBV5-1; j_gene: TRBJ2-1; abundance: .; CDR3aa: CASSLFPTGGGSTIEQFF; CDR3nt: TGCGCCAGCAGCTTGTTCCCTACAGGGGGTGGAAGTACAATTGAGCAGTTCTTC
d_gene: .; v_gene: TRBV27; j_gene: TRBJ1-2; abundance: .; CDR3aa: CASSLWSGGDYGYTF; CDR3nt: TGTGCCAGCAGTTTATGGTCCGGGGGAGACTATGGCTACACCTTC
d_gene: .; v_gene: TRBV28; j_gene: TRBJ1-6; abundance: few; CDR3aa: CASRRDRLGEDSPLHF; CDR3nt: TGTGCCAGCAGGAGAGACAGGTTAGGAGAGGATTCACCCCTCCACTTT
d_gene: TRBD1; v_gene: TRBV7-9; j_gene: TRBJ1-2; abundance: .; CDR3aa: CASSPSYGQGSGYGYTF; CDR3nt: TGTGCCAGCAGCCCCTCCTACGGACAGGGCAGTGGCTATGGCTACACCTTC